Listed below are T cell receptor beta chains from one sample, sequenced in a study of CD8+ T cells in alopecia areata. Using immunoSEQ multiplex PCR, the repertoire was profiled, and TCRdb retains in-frame clones only, with some absent. The data show about 220,000 clones, more than 45% seen once. This sample comprised CD4+ T cells sorted from blood, obtained at week 4, from a patient treated with tofacitinib. These receptors came from a human donor with alopecia areata. Each CDR3 is given with its conserved first and last residue. D genes are given only for firm matches. Clone size is stated in some rows and not others, as once, few, many or a class when expanded.

j_gene: TRBJ2-2
abundance: -
d_gene: -
v_gene: TRBV6-1
CDR3nt: TGTGCCAGCAGTTTCAAAACTACGAACACCGGGGAGCTGTTTTTT
CDR3aa: CASSFKTTNTGELFF

j_gene: TRBJ2-7
abundance: -
d_gene: -
v_gene: TRBV10-3
CDR3nt: TGTGCCATCAGGGTAGGTTCTTACGAGCAGTACTTC
CDR3aa: CAIRVGSYEQYF

j_gene: TRBJ2-7
abundance: -
d_gene: -
v_gene: TRBV29-1
CDR3nt: TGCAGCGTTGGGGGGGAATCTTCCTACGAGCAGTACTTC
CDR3aa: CSVGGESSYEQYF

j_gene: TRBJ1-5
abundance: -
d_gene: -
v_gene: TRBV19
CDR3nt: TGTGCCAGTACCTCCCTTGGGGCAGGGGTAGGGGCCAATCAGCCCCAGCATTTT
CDR3aa: CASTSLGAGVGANQPQHF

j_gene: TRBJ1-3
abundance: few
d_gene: -
v_gene: TRBV23-1
CDR3nt: TGCGCCAGCAGCCCCAGGGGAGGAAACACCATATATTTT
CDR3aa: CASSPRGGNTIYF

j_gene: TRBJ2-1
abundance: -
d_gene: TRBD1
v_gene: TRBV6-5
CDR3nt: TGTGCCAGCAGTACATCGGACAGGGGCAATGAGCAGTTCTTC
CDR3aa: CASSTSDRGNEQFF

j_gene: TRBJ2-1
abundance: -
d_gene: -
v_gene: TRBV15
CDR3nt: TGTGCCACCAGCATTGGGACAAAAAACAATGAGCAGTTCTTC
CDR3aa: CATSIGTKNNEQFF

j_gene: TRBJ1-2
abundance: -
d_gene: -
v_gene: TRBV6-5
CDR3nt: TGTGCCAGCAGCCGGACGGGGATTTATGGCTACACCTTC
CDR3aa: CASSRTGIYGYTF

j_gene: TRBJ2-7
abundance: many
d_gene: TRBD1
v_gene: TRBV6-5
CDR3nt: TGTGCCAGCAGTCCGGGACAGGGTAGGCAGTACTTC
CDR3aa: CASSPGQGRQYF

j_gene: TRBJ1-2
abundance: -
d_gene: -
v_gene: TRBV29-1
CDR3nt: TGCAGCGTTGAGAGAGGGAAGGGTGGCTACACCTTC
CDR3aa: CSVERGKGGYTF

j_gene: TRBJ2-6
abundance: -
d_gene: -
v_gene: TRBV9
CDR3nt: TGTGCCAGCAGCCCCAGTTACTCTGGGGCCAACGTCCTGACTTTC
CDR3aa: CASSPSYSGANVLTF

j_gene: TRBJ1-2
abundance: -
d_gene: -
v_gene: TRBV7-2
CDR3nt: TGTGCCAGCCGTCGGGGGCCGGATTCTGGCTACACCTTC
CDR3aa: CASRRGPDSGYTF

j_gene: TRBJ1-5
abundance: few
d_gene: TRBD1
v_gene: TRBV29-1
CDR3nt: TGCAGCGTTGGGGACAGCAGCAATCAGCCCCAGCATTTT
CDR3aa: CSVGDSSNQPQHF

j_gene: TRBJ1-1
abundance: once
d_gene: -
v_gene: TRBV4-2
CDR3nt: TGTGCCAGCAGCCAACCGGTTGGGCGGGGTGAAGCTTTCTTT
CDR3aa: CASSQPVGRGEAFF